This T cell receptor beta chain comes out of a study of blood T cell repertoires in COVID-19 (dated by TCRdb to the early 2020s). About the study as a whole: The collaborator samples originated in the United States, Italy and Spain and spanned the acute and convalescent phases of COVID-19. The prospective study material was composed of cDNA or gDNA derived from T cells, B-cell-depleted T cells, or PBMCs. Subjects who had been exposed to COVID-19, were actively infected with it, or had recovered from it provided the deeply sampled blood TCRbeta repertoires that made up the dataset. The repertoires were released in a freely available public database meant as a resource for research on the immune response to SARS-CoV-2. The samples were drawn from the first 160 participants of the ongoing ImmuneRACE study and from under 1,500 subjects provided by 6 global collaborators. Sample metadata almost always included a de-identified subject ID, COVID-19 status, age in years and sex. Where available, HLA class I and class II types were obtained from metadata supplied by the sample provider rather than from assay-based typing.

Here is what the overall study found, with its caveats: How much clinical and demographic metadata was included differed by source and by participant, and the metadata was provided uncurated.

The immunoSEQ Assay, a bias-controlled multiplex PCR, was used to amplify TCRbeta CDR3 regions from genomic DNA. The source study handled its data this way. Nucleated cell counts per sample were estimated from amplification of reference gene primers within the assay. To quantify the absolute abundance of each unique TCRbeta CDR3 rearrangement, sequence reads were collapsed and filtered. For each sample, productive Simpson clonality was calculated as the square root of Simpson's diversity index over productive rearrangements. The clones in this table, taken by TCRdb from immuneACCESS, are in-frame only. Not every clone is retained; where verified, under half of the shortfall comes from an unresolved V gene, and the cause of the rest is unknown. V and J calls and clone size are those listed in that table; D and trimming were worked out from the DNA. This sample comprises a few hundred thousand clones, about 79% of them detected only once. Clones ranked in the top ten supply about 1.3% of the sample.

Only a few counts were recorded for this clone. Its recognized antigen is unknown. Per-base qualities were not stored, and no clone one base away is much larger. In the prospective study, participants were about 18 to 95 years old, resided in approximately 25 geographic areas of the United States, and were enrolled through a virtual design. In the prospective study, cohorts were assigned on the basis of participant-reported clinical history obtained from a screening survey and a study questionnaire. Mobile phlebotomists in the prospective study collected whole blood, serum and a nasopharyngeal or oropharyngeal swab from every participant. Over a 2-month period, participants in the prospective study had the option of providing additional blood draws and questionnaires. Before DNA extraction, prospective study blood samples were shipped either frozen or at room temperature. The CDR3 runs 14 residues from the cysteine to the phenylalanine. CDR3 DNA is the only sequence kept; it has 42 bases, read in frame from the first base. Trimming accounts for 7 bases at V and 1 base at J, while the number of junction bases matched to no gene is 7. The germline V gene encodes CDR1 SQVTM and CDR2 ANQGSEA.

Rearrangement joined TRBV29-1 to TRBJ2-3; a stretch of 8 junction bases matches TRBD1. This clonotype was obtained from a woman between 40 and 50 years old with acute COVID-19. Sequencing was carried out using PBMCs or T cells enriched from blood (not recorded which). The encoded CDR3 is CSAKTGVGTDTQYF. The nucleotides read TGCAGCGCTAAGACAGGGGTTGGCACAGATACGCAGTATTTT.